The T cell receptor beta chain described here comes from a study of OX40 agonist ivuxolimab in advanced cancers. Worth noting for this clone: The antigen remains unidentified.

Study-wide results and caveats: At doses 0.1 to 3.0 mg/kg, CD4+ and CD8+ clones expanded.

CDR1 is SGHTA and CDR2 is FQGNSA in the germline V gene. This CDR3 is built from 15 residues. V was clipped by 3 bases and J by 4 bases, with 12 bases between them. The method was immunoSEQ multiplex PCR; TCRdb's version includes in-frame clones alone and lacks a portion of them. The data hold approximately 78,000 clones, with more than 75% observed a single time. The sequence was collected from an adult with an advanced solid tumor such as melanoma, head and neck, liver or kidney cancer. Specimen: CD4+ or CD8+ T cells sorted from blood, collected in a trial of the OX40 agonist ivuxolimab. The rearrangement links TRBV7-2 to TRBJ2-2, with D possibly TRBD2 on 6 matching bases. CDR3 loop: CASSFSSAITGELFF. The CDR3 nucleotides read TGTGCCAGCAGCTTTTCTAGCGCGATCACCGGGGAGCTGTTTTTT.